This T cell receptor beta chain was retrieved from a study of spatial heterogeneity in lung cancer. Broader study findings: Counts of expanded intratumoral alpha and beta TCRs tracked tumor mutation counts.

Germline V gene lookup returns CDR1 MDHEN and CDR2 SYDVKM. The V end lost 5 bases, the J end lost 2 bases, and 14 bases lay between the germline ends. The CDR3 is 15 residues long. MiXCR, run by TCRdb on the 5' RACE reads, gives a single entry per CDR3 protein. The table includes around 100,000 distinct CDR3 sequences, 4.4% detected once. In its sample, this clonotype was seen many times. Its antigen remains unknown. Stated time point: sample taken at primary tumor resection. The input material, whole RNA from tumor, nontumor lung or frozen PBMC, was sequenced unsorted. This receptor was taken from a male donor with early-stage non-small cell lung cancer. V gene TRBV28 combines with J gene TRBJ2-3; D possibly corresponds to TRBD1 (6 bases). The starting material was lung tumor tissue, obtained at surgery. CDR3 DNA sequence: TGTGCCAGCAGTCCGACAGGAACTAACACAGATACGCAGTATTTT. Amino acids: CASSPTGTNTDTQYF. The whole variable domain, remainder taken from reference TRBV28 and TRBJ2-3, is DVKVTQSSRYLVKRTGEKVFLECVQDMDHENMFWYRQDPGLGLRLIYFSYDVKMKEKGDIPEGYSVSREKKERFSLILESASTNQTSMYLCASSPTGTNTDTQYFGPGTRLTVL.